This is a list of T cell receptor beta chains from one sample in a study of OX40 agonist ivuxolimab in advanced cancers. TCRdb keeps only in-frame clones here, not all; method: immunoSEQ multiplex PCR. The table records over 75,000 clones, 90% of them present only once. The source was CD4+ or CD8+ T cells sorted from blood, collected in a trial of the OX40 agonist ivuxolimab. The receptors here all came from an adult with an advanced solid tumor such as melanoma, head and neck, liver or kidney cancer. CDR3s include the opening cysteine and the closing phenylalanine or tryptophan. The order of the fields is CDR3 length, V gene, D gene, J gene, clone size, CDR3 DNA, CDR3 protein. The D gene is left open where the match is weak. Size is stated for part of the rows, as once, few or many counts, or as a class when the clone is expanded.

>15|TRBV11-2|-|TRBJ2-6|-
TGTGCCAGCAGCCCGATACTACCTGGGGCCAACGTCCTGACTTTC
CASSPILPGANVLTF
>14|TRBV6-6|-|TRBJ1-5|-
TGTGCCAGCAGTTACTCGGTAGGGGATCAGCCCCAGCATTTT
CASSYSVGDQPQHF
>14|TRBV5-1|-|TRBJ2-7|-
TGCGCCAGCAGCTTGGCTGAGGGGAACTACGAGCAGTACTTC
CASSLAEGNYEQYF
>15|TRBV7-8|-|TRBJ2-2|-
TGTGCCAGCAGCTTAAGAGCCTGGCGGACCGGGGAGCTGTTTTTT
CASSLRAWRTGELFF
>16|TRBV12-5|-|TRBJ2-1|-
TGTGCTAGTGGTTTGTTCCAGGGTCGGTCCTACAATGAGCAGTTCTTC
CASGLFQGRSYNEQFF
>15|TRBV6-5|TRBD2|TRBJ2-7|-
TGTGCCAGCAGTTACGGGACTAGCGGGAGGTACGAGCAGTACTTC
CASSYGTSGRYEQYF
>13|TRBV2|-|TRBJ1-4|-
TGTGCCAGCAGCACGGTCTCCAATGAAAAACTGTTTTTT
CASSTVSNEKLFF
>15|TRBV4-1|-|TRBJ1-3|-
TGCGCCAGCAGCCCGTTGACAGGTTCTGGAAACACCATATATTTT
CASSPLTGSGNTIYF
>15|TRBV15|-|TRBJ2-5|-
TGTGCCACCAGCAGAGTGCCATCTAGTTACGAGACCCAGTACTTC
CATSRVPSSYETQYF
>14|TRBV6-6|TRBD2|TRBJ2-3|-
TGTGCCAGCAGTGATAGCGGGAGGACAGATACGCAGTATTTT
CASSDSGRTDTQYF
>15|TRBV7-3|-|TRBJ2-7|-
TGTGCCAGCAGCTTAAATAGCGGAGGGCTCTACGAGCAGTACTTC
CASSLNSGGLYEQYF
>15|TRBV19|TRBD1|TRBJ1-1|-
TGTGCCAGTAGTGAGCAGACAGGGGACGACACTGAAGCTTTCTTT
CASSEQTGDDTEAFF
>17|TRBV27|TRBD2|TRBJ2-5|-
TGTGCCAGCAGTTGTGTTCCGGCTAGCGGGAGAGAAGAGACCCAGTACTTC
CASSCVPASGREETQYF
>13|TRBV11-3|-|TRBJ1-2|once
TGTGCCAGCAGCCAACAGGAGAACTATGGCTACACCTTC
CASSQQENYGYTF